The 5 T cell receptor beta chains reported below all come from one sample, sequenced in a study of cytomegalovirus exposure and HLA in healthy donors. PCR amplification relied on 60 Vbeta primers (plus 13 Jbeta primers). Profiled with immunoSEQ multiplex PCR; TCRdb holds only in-frame clones, not every one. The sample has 210,000 or so clones; 60% to 80% are singletons. Sequenced material: PBMCs. The source is a woman aged 25 to 39 in good health and CMV-seropositive.

The rearrangement uses TRBV28 and TRBJ1-3; TRBD1 agrees at 7 bases. Unmatched junction bases numbered 6, after V lost 6 bases and J lost 1 base. The CDR3 is made up of 15 amino acids. Germline values: CDR1 MDHEN, CDR2 SYDVKM. CDR3 sequence reads: CASRAGGRSGNTIYF. The CDR3 DNA follows: TGTGCCAGCAGGGCAGGGGGGCGGTCTGGAAACACCATATATTTT.

The chain is built from TRBV5-4 and TRBJ1-1; D is perhaps TRBD1 (5 bases). The CDR3 is 14 amino acids. Trimming stripped 2 bases from V and 6 bases from J, with 14 bases between. Germline lookup yields CDR1 SGHNT and CDR2 YYREEE (reference sequence). CDR3 DNA sequence: TGTGCCAGCAGCTTCCAGGGTCTGAGTTCTGAAGCTTTCTTT. Translating gives CASSFQGLSSEAFF.

V usage is TRBV18 and J usage is TRBJ2-5, with 7 bases that match TRBD1. Germline V gives CDR1 KGHSH, CDR2 LQKENI. Trimming removed 6 bases from V and 4 bases from J; junction bases left unmatched: 5. The CDR3 is 13 amino acids. CDR3 nucleotide sequence: TGTGCCAGCTCTCCTGGACAGGCAGAGACCCAGTACTTC. The encoded protein is CASSPGQAETQYF. The full variable domain, in which reference TRBV18 and TRBJ2-5 provide the parts outside the CDR3, is NAGVMQNPRHLVRRRGQEARLRCSPMKGHSHVYWYRQLPEEGLKFMVYLQKENIIDESGMPKERFSAEFPKEGPSILRIQQVVRGDSAAYFCASSPGQAETQYFGPGTRLLVL.

This chain connects TRBV2 to TRBJ2-1; 13 nucleotides match TRBD2. This CDR3 has 14 amino acids. CDR1 is SNHLY, CDR2 FYNNEI, per germline. V shed 7 bases and J 8 bases; nucleotides not matched to a gene: 5. For the CDR3, the DNA is TGTGCCAGCAATCGACTAGCGGGAGGCGATGAGCAGTTCTTC. Translating gives CASNRLAGGDEQFF.

This clone came up a few times. The V call is TRBV13, the J call TRBJ2-7; D is possibly TRBD2 (5 bases). This CDR3 contains 13 residues. V lost 7 bases and J lost 6, with 16 bases in between. From germline, CDR1 is PRHDT and CDR2 FYEKMQ (reference sequence). The CDR3 DNA reads TGTGCCAGCACGGGGAACAGAGGGTTCGAGCAGTACTTC. Its protein product is CASTGNRGFEQYF.